The rows below give T cell receptor beta chains drawn from one sample of a study of blood T cell repertoires in COVID-19. TCRdb keeps only in-frame clones here, not all; method: immunoSEQ multiplex PCR. The repertoire consists of 250,000 to 350,000 clones, with approximately 88% occurring once and the leading ten covering more than 1.1%. What was sequenced was peripheral blood. The origin of the receptors is a human donor with COVID-19, enrolled during active disease. The donor label of this sample is uncertain. CDR3s include the opening cysteine and the closing phenylalanine or tryptophan. D genes are given only for firm matches. The listing skips clone size in some rows; elsewhere it reads once, few, many or a size class.

J | length | D | V | size | DNA | CDR3
TRBJ1-2 | 14 | TRBD1 | TRBV7-2 | few | TGTGCCAGCAGCCCCCAGGGGGCGCTCCATGGCTACACCTTC | CASSPQGALHGYTF
TRBJ2-7 | 15 | TRBD1 | TRBV27 | NA | TGTGCCAGCAGTCCCAGAGGGACAGGGGGCTACGAGCAGTACTTC | CASSPRGTGGYEQYF
TRBJ2-1 | 15 | TRBD1 | TRBV19 | NA | TGTGCCAGTAGTACCACAGGGGGCCCATACAATGAGCAGTTCTTC | CASSTTGGPYNEQFF
TRBJ1-5 | 13 | NA | TRBV19 | NA | TGTGCCAGTAAGGGGGATAGCAATCAGCCCCAGCATTTT | CASKGDSNQPQHF
TRBJ1-6 | 14 | NA | TRBV3-1/TRBV3-2 | few | TGTGCCAGCAGCCACCCTGGCCATAATTCACCCCTCCACTTT | CASSHPGHNSPLHF
TRBJ2-7 | 15 | NA | TRBV6-2/TRBV6-3 | NA | TGTGCCAGCAGTCGGCCGGGCAGGGGGGCCTACGAGCAGTACTTC | CASSRPGRGAYEQYF
TRBJ2-7 | 13 | TRBD2 | TRBV6-5 | NA | TGTGCCAGCACTTGGGGACTAGCGGGCGAGCAGTACTTC | CASTWGLAGEQYF
TRBJ1-1 | 13 | NA | TRBV2 | NA | TGTGCCAGCAGCCGGGAATGGAACACTGAAGCTTTCTTT | CASSREWNTEAFF
TRBJ2-5 | 15 | NA | TRBV21-1 | NA | TGTGCCAGCAGCAAAGACAGGGCGCCGGGTGAGACCCAGTACTTC | CASSKDRAPGETQYF
TRBJ1-1 | 13 | NA | TRBV7-8 | few | TGTGCCAGCAGCATCTATTTGAACACTGAAGCTTTCTTT | CASSIYLNTEAFF
TRBJ1-5 | 13 | NA | TRBV5-6 | NA | TGTGCCAGCAGCCGGACAGTCAATCAGCCCCAGCATTTT | CASSRTVNQPQHF
TRBJ2-7 | 16 | TRBD2 | TRBV28 | NA | TGTGCCAGCAGTTTAGGACTAGCGGGAGCAGGCTACGAGCAGTACTTC | CASSLGLAGAGYEQYF
TRBJ2-7 | 14 | TRBD1 | TRBV6-5 | NA | TGTGCCAGCAGTACACGGACAGGGTCCTACGAGCAGTACTTC | CASSTRTGSYEQYF
TRBJ1-1 | 14 | NA | TRBV11-2 | NA | TGTGCCAGCAGCTCGCCCAGGGGTTGGACTGAAGCTTTCTTT | CASSSPRGWTEAFF
TRBJ2-7 | 16 | TRBD1 | TRBV25-1 | NA | TGTGCCAGCAGTGAATATGGGGGGACAGGCTCGAGGGAGCAGTACTTC | CASSEYGGTGSREQYF
TRBJ2-3 | 15 | TRBD1 | TRBV2 | once | TGTGCCAGCAGTGTCCGGGACAGGACCCTAGATACGCAGTATTTT | CASSVRDRTLDTQYF
TRBJ2-2 | 17 | NA | TRBV11-3 | NA | TGTGCCAGCAGCCCCCGGTCGAGACAGGACTACACCGGGGAGCTGTTTTTT | CASSPRSRQDYTGELFF
TRBJ2-2 | 15 | NA | TRBV6-5 | NA | TGTGCCAGCAGTTACGAGTGGGCCGACACCGGGGAGCTGTTTTTT | CASSYEWADTGELFF
TRBJ1-3 | 11 | NA | TRBV9 | NA | TGTGCCAGTAATTCTGGAAACACCATATATTTT | CASNSGNTIYF
TRBJ2-5 | 13 | NA | TRBV6-2/TRBV6-3 | NA | TGTGCCAGCAGCCAGGGGCAGCAAGAGACCCAGTACTTC | CASSQGQQETQYF
TRBJ2-3 | 15 | TRBD2 | TRBV5-1 | NA | TGCGCCAGCAGCTTGGAACTAGCGGGAGGAGATACGCAGTATTTT | CASSLELAGGDTQYF
TRBJ1-1 | 14 | NA | TRBV9 | NA | TGTGCCAGCAGCGTCCACCAGGGGAACACTGAAGCTTTCTTT | CASSVHQGNTEAFF
TRBJ2-1 | 12 | TRBD2 | TRBV28 | NA | TGTGCCAGCAGACTAGCGGGAGGGGGGCAGTTCTTC | CASRLAGGGQFF
TRBJ2-1 | 15 | TRBD2 | TRBV11-3 | NA | TGTGCCAGCAGCTCCGGGGGGGGCCTGAGGAATGAGCAGTTCTTC | CASSSGGGLRNEQFF
TRBJ2-7 | 14 | NA | TRBV28 | once | TGTGCCAGCAGGACCGGGGGGCGGCTCTACGAGCAGTACTTC | CASRTGGRLYEQYF
TRBJ2-1 | 15 | NA | TRBV3-1/TRBV3-2 | NA | TGTGCCAGCAGCCAAGTGATTGCAGACTACAATGAGCAGTTCTTC | CASSQVIADYNEQFF
TRBJ2-7 | 15 | TRBD2 | TRBV20-1 | NA | TGCAGTGCTAGTGCCACCGGGACTACCTCCTACGAGCAGTACTTC | CSASATGTTSYEQYF
TRBJ2-7 | 16 | TRBD2 | TRBV5-4 | NA | TGTGCCAGCAGCCCGGGGGGGGCGGGAGTGGGCTACGAGCAGTACTTC | CASSPGGAGVGYEQYF
TRBJ2-3 | 15 | NA | TRBV5-1 | NA | TGCGCCAGCAGCTTGGATCGTATCAGCACAGATACGCAGTATTTT | CASSLDRISTDTQYF
TRBJ2-1 | 15 | NA | TRBV7-2 | NA | TGTGCCAGCGGACTTCGGGGGGCTTCCCACAATGAGCAGTTCTTC | CASGLRGASHNEQFF
TRBJ2-7 | 16 | TRBD1 | TRBV5-1 | once | TGCGCCAGCAGAAACTCCGGGACAGGGGTGATGGACGAGCAGTACTTC | CASRNSGTGVMDEQYF
TRBJ2-3 | 17 | TRBD2 | TRBV7-2 | NA | TGTGCCAGCAGCTTCCCGGGACTAGCGGGAGTAGGAGATACGCAGTATTTT | CASSFPGLAGVGDTQYF
TRBJ2-1 | 17 | NA | TRBV18 | NA | TGTGCCAGCTCACCCTCCCAATCCGCGAGGGCGAGTAATGAGCAGTTCTTC | CASSPSQSARASNEQFF
TRBJ2-7 | 14 | NA | TRBV3-1/TRBV3-2 | NA | TGTGCCAGCAGCCTAGGGGGACATGACTACGAGCAGTACTTC | CASSLGGHDYEQYF
TRBJ2-3 | 14 | NA | TRBV29-1 | NA | TGCAGCGTTGATGGGAGGTCCGACACAGATACGCAGTATTTT | CSVDGRSDTDTQYF
TRBJ2-3 | 14 | TRBD2 | TRBV30 | NA | TGTGCCTGGAGTGTAGCGGGAGGATCAGATACGCAGTATTTT | CAWSVAGGSDTQYF
TRBJ2-3 | 17 | TRBD2 | TRBV27 | NA | TGTGCCAGCAGTTTAGAGGTAGCGGGAGTGGGGGCAGATACGCAGTATTTT | CASSLEVAGVGADTQYF
TRBJ2-4 | 14 | NA | TRBV5-4 | NA | TGTGCCAGCAGCTCGACAGGTTCGACAAACATTCAGTACTTC | CASSSTGSTNIQYF
TRBJ1-2 | 13 | TRBD1 | TRBV2 | NA | TGTGCCAGCAGTGGGGACAGCCCCCATGGCTACACCTTC | CASSGDSPHGYTF
TRBJ1-5 | 16 | TRBD1 | TRBV19 | NA | TGTGCCAGTAGGCCCGGGACAGGGGGCCGCAATCAGCCCCAGCATTTT | CASRPGTGGRNQPQHF
TRBJ2-7 | 15 | TRBD1 | TRBV5-1 | NA | TGCGCCAGCAGCTTGGCCGGGACAGGGGCCTACGAGCAGTACTTC | CASSLAGTGAYEQYF
TRBJ2-7 | 15 | TRBD1 | TRBV3-1/TRBV3-2 | few | TGTGCCAGCAGCCCGCTAGGACAGGCCACCTACGAGCAGTACTTC | CASSPLGQATYEQYF
TRBJ2-7 | 15 | NA | TRBV2 | NA | TGTGCCAGCACCGAATCGGCCGGGTCCCACTACGAGCAGTACTTC | CASTESAGSHYEQYF
TRBJ1-2 | 18 | TRBD1 | TRBV5-4 | NA | TGTGCCAGCACAAAGAGGGGATCCGGGACAGAGGGGGTTTATGGCTACACCTTC | CASTKRGSGTEGVYGYTF
TRBJ1-4 | 16 | TRBD1 | TRBV4-1 | NA | TGCGCCAGCAGCCTCACACAGGGGGGGGATAATGAAAAACTGTTTTTT | CASSLTQGGDNEKLFF
TRBJ2-4 | 14 | TRBD1 | TRBV11-1 | NA | TGTGCCAGCAGCTTAAACAGGGGGGCGGGCATTCAGTACTTC | CASSLNRGAGIQYF
TRBJ1-5 | 13 | NA | TRBV18 | NA | TGTGCCAGCTCACCGACAAACGATCAGCCCCAGCATTTT | CASSPTNDQPQHF
TRBJ1-5 | 16 | NA | TRBV7-2 | NA | TGTGCCAGCATCCCACGGAGGGCGGCCCTCTATCAGCCCCAGCATTTT | CASIPRRAALYQPQHF
TRBJ2-7 | 12 | TRBD2 | TRBV28 | once | TGTGTCTCGACTAGCGGGAACTACGAGCAGTACTTC | CVSTSGNYEQYF
TRBJ2-7 | 16 | NA | TRBV6-2/TRBV6-3 | NA | TGTGCCAGCAGTTACTCGTCCCGGGGGGCTGGGAGCGAGCAGTACTTC | CASSYSSRGAGSEQYF
TRBJ1-4 | 15 | TRBD1 | TRBV5-1 | NA | TGCGCCAGCAGACAACAGGGGGCCCTTAATGAAAAACTGTTTTTT | CASRQQGALNEKLFF